This passage covers 3 T cell receptor beta chains from one sample sequenced in a study of identical twins. MiXCR was run by TCRdb on the 5' RACE reads, yielding one entry per CDR3 protein. This table holds hundreds of thousands of distinct CDR3 sequences, around 12% found once. These data are also associated with another study on yellow fever vaccine responses in identical twins.

Sequenced input: CD8+ T cells sorted from blood. Receptors originate from a woman between 18 and 29 years old in good health.

This clonotype came up a few times. The V gene is TRBV6-5, the J gene TRBJ1-2, with D possibly TRBD1 on 6 matching bases. Germline V lookup: CDR1 MNHEY, CDR2 SVGAGI. The CDR3 contains 17 residues. V shed 4 bases and J shed 3 bases, with 21 bases lying between them. CDR3 residues: CASSSGILQGFDYGYTF. As DNA, the CDR3 is TGTGCCAGCAGTTCCGGTATCCTACAGGGTTTCGACTATGGCTACACCTTC.

The chain carries TRBV18 and TRBJ2-7; D may be TRBD1 (5 bases). From germline, CDR1 is KGHSH and CDR2 LQKENI. CDR3 length: 15 residues. V was clipped by 1 base and J by 1 base, with 11 bases between them. CDR3 coding DNA: TGTGCCAGCTCACCACTTGGGGCCTCTTCCTACGAGCAGTACTTC. Translating it yields CASSPLGASSYEQYF.

This clonotype was observed a handful of times. The chain employs TRBV7-9 and TRBJ2-2, with TRBD1 identical over 10 bases. The trim removed 5 bases at V and 5 bases at J, leaving 5 bases unmatched. CDR3 length equals 15 residues. Germline V gene lookup returns CDR1 SEHNR and CDR2 FQNEAQ (reference sequence). The chain's CDR3 is CASSPPGQGTGELFF. The CDR3, as DNA: TGTGCCAGCAGCCCGCCGGGACAGGGGACCGGGGAGCTGTTTTTT.